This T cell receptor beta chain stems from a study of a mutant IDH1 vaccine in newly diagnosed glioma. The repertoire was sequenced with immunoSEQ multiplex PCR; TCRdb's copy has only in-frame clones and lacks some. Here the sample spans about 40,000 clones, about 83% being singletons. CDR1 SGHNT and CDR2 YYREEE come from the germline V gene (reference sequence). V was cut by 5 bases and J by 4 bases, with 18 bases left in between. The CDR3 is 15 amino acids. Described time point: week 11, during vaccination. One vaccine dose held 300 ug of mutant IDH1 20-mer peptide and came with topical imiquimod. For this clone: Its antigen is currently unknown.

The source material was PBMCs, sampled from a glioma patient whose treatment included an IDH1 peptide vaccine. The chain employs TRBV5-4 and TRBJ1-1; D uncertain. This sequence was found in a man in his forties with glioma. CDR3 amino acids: CASRSWSLTSTEAFF. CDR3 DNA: TGTGCCAGCAGGAGTTGGTCGTTAACTAGCACTGAAGCTTTCTTT.